This T cell receptor beta chain emerged from a study of response to subunit inactivated influenza vaccine. TCRdb processed the RT-PCR reads anew with MiXCR; each CDR3 protein has one entry. Here the sample spans about 650,000 distinct CDR3 sequences, around 14% being singletons. On this clonotype: Its antigen is not known.

J lost 5 bases, V lost 8 bases, and 7 bases had no gene match. The CDR3 has 14 amino acids. The germline V gene has CDR1 ENHRY and CDR2 SYGVKD. Study-wide results and caveats: Authors suggested that a seasonal influenza vaccination recruits few new T cells each time.

The TCR sequence derives from a man in his forties or fifties who received an inactivated influenza vaccine. The rearrangement uses TRBV10-3 and TRBJ2-7, with 12 positions matching TRBD1. Sequenced material: PBMCs from blood, taken 11 to 12 days after vaccination. CDR3 nucleotides: TGTGCCATCTCGGGGACAGGGGGCGAAAACGAGCAGTACTTC. Encoded protein: CAISGTGGENEQYF.